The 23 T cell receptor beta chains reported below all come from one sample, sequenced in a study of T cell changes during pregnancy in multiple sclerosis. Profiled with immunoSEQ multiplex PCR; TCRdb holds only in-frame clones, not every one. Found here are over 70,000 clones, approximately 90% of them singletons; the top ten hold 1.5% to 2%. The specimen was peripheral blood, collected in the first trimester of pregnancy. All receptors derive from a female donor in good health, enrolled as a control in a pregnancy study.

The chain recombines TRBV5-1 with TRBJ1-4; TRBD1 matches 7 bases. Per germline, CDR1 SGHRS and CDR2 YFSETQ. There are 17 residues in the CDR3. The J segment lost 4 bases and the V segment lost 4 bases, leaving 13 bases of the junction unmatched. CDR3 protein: CASSPGGFLSGNEKLFF. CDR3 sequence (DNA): TGCGCCAGCAGCCCAGGGGGGTTCCTAAGTGGTAATGAAAAACTGTTTTTT.

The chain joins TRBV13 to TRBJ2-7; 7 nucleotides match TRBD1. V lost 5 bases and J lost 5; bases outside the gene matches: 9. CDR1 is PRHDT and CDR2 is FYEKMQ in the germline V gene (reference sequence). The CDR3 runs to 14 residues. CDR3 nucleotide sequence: TGTGCCAGCAGCGTACGACAGGGTTCCCACGAGCAGTACTTC. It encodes CASSVRQGSHEQYF.

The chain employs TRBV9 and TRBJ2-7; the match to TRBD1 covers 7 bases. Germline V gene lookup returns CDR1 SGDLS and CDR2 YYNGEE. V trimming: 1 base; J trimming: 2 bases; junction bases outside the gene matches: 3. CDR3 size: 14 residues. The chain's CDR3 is CASSVRGGPYEQYF. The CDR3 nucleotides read TGTGCCAGCAGCGTACGAGGGGGCCCCTACGAGCAGTACTTC.

The CDR3 region has the DNA TGTGCCAGCAGTTCCACAGTCTACGAGCAGTACTTC. Translating it yields CASSSTVYEQYF. The genes are TRBV28 and TRBJ2-7; D gene uncertain. CDR1 is MDHEN, CDR2 SYDVKM, per germline. V was pared by 4 bases and J by 3 bases, with 7 bases between. The CDR3 has 12 residues.

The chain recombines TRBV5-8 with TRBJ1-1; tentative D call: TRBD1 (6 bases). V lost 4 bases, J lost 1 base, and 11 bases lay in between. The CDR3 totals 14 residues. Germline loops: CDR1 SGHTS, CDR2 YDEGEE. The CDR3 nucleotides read TGTGCCAGCAGCCCGTGGGACACGAACACTGAAGCTTTCTTT. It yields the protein CASSPWDTNTEAFF.

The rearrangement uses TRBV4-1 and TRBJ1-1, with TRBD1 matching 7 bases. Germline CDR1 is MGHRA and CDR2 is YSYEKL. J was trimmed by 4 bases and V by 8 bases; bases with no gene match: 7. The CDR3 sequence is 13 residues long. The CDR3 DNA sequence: TGCGCCAGCCAGGGACAGCCGCTCACTGAAGCTTTCTTT. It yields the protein CASQGQPLTEAFF.

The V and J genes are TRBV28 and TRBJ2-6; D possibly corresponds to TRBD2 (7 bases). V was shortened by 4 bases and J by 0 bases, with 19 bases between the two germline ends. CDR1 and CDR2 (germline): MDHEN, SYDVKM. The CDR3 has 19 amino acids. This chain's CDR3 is CASSSRGAGLTSGANVLTF. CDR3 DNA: TGTGCCAGCAGTTCTCGGGGGGCAGGCCTAACCTCTGGGGCCAACGTCCTGACTTTC.

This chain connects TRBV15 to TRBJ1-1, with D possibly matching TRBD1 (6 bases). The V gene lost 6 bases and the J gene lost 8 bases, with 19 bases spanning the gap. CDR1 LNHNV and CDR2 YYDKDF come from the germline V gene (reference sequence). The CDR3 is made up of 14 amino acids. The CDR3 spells CATSLLGAQSEAFF. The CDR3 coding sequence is TGTGCCACCAGTCTTCTGGGGGCGCAGTCAGAAGCTTTCTTT. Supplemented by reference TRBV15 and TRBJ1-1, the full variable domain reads DAMVIQNPRYQVTQFGKPVTLSCSQTLNHNVMYWYQQKSSQAPKLLFHYYDKDFNNEADTPDNFQSRRPNTSFCFLDIRSPGLGDTAMYLCATSLLGAQSEAFFGQGTRLTVV.

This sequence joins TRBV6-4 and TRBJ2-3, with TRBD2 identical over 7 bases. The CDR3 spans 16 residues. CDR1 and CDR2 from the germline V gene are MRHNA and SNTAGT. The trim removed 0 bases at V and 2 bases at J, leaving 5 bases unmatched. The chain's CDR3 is CASSDSRSGDTDTQYF. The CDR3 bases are TGTGCCAGCAGTGACTCTAGGAGCGGGGACACAGATACGCAGTATTTT.

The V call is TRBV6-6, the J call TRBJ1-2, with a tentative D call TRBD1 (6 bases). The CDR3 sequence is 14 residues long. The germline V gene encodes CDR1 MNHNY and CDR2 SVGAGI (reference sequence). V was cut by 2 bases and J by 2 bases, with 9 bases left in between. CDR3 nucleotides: TGTGCCAGCAGTTACCGGGGGGCGAACTATGGCTACACCTTC. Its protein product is CASSYRGANYGYTF.

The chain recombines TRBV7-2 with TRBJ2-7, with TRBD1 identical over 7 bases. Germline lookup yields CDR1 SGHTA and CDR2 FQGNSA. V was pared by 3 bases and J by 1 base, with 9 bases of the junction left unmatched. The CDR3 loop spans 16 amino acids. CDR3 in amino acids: CASSLTSGTVSYEQYF. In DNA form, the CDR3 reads TGTGCCAGCAGCTTGACCTCCGGGACAGTGTCCTACGAGCAGTACTTC.

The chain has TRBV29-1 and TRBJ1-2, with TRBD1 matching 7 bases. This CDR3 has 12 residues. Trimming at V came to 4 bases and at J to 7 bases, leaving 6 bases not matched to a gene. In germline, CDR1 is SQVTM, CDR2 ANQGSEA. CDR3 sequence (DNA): TGCAGCGTTGTTGGGCAGGGGGGTGGCTACACCTTC. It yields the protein CSVVGQGGGYTF.

CDR3 DNA sequence: TGTGCCAGCAGCTTAGCAGGGACAGGGGATCAGCCCCAGCATTTT. This encodes CASSLAGTGDQPQHF. V is TRBV7-2 and J is TRBJ1-5, with 10 bases lining up with TRBD1. This CDR3 region has 15 residues. The ends lost 0 bases at V and 5 bases at J; junction bases unmatched: 1. The germline V gene has CDR1 SGHTA and CDR2 FQGNSA.

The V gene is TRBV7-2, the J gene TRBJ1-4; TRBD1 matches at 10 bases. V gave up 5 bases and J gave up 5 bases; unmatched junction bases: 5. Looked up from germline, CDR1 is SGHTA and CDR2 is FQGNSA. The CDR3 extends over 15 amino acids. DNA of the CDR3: TGTGCCAGCAGCCCTCGACAGGGGGCGAATGAAAAACTGTTTTTT. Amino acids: CASSPRQGANEKLFF.

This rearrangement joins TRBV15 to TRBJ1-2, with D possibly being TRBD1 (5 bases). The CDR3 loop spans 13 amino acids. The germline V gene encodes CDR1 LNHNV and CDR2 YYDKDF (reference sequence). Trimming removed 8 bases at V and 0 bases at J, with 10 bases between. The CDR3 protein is CATHRGTNYGYTF. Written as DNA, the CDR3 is TGTGCCACCCACCGGGGGACTAACTATGGCTACACCTTC.

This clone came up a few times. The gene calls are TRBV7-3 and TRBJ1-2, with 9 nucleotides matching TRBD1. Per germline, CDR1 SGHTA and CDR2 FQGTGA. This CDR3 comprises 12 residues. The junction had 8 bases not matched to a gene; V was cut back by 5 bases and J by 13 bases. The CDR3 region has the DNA TGTGCCAGCAGCGCACAACAGGGGGCCTCCACCTTC. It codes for CASSAQQGASTF.

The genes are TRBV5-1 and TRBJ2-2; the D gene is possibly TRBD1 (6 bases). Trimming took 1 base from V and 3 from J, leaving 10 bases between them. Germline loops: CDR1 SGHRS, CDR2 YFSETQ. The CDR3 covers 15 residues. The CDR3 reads CASSLSTGYTGELFF. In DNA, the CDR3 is TGCGCCAGCAGCTTGTCGACAGGATACACCGGGGAGCTGTTTTTT. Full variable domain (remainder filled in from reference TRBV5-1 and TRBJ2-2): KAGVTQTPRYLIKTRGQQVTLSCSPISGHRSVSWYQQTPGQGLQFLFEYFSETQRNKGNFPGRFSGRQFSNSRSEMNVSTLELGDSALYLCASSLSTGYTGELFFGEGSRLTVL.

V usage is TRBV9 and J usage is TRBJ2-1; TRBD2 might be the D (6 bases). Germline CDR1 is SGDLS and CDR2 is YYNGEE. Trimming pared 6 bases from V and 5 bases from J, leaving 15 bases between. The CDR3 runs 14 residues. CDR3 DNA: TGTGCCAGCACCCTTGGGACTGATAACAATGAGCAGTTCTTC. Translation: CASTLGTDNNEQFF.

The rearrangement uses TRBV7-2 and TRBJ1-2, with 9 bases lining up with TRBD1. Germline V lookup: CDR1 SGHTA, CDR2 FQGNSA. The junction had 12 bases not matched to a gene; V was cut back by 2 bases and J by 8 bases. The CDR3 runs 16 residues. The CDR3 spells CASSLFLSGQGSGYTF. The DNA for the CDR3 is TGTGCCAGCAGCTTATTCTTATCGGGACAGGGTAGCGGCTACACCTTC. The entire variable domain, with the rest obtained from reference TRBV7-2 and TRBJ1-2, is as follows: GAGVSQSPSNKVTEKGKDVELRCDPISGHTALYWYRQSLGQGLEFLIYFQGNSAPDKSGLPSDRFSAERTGGSVSTLTIQRTQQEDSAVYLCASSLFLSGQGSGYTFGSGTRLTVV.

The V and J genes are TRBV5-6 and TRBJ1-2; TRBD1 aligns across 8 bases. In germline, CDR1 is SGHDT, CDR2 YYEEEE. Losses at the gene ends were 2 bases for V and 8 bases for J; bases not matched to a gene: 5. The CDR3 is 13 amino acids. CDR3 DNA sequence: TGTGCCAGCAGCTTAGCCGGGACAGGAGGCTACACCTTC. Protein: CASSLAGTGGYTF.

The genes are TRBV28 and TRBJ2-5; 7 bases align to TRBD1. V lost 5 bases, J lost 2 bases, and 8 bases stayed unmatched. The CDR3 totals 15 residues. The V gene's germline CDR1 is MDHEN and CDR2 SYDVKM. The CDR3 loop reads CASSVTGTVQETQYF. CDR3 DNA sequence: TGTGCCAGCAGTGTAACCGGGACAGTGCAAGAGACCCAGTACTTC. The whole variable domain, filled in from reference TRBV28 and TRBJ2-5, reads DVKVTQSSRYLVKRTGEKVFLECVQDMDHENMFWYRQDPGLGLRLIYFSYDVKMKEKGDIPEGYSVSREKKERFSLILESASTNQTSMYLCASSVTGTVQETQYFGPGTRLLVL.

The CDR3 sequence is CASSITPGSSYEQYF. For the CDR3, the DNA is TGTGCCAGTAGTATTACTCCAGGAAGCTCCTACGAGCAGTACTTC. The rearrangement joins TRBV19 to TRBJ2-7; D is ambiguous. CDR1 is LNHDA and CDR2 is SQIVND in the germline V gene (reference sequence). Trimming removed 3 bases from V and 0 bases from J, with 12 bases in between. The CDR3 contains 15 residues. Supplemented by reference TRBV19 and TRBJ2-7, the full variable domain reads DGGITQSPKYLFRKEGQNVTLSCEQNLNHDAMYWYRQDPGQGLRLIYYSQIVNDFQKGDIAEGYSVSREKKESFPLTVTSAQKNPTAFYLCASSITPGSSYEQYFGPGTRLTVT.

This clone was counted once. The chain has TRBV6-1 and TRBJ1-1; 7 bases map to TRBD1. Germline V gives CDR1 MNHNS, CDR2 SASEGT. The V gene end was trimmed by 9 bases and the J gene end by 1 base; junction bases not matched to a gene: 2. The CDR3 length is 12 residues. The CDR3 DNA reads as TGTGCCAGTCGGACAGGGAACACTGAAGCTTTCTTT. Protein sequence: CASRTGNTEAFF.